The next 25 T cell receptor beta chains were all read from a single sample in a study of blood T cell repertoires in COVID-19. Libraries were prepared by immunoSEQ multiplex PCR; TCRdb keeps only in-frame clonotypes and omits some of them. Among some 500,000 clones listed, roughly nine tenths were seen once. The specimen sequenced was peripheral blood. These TCRs come from a woman between 50 and 59 years old with COVID-19, enrolled during active disease.

This chain connects TRBV5-4 to TRBJ2-6; D unresolved. Germline V gene lookup returns CDR1 SGHNT and CDR2 YYREEE (reference sequence). V gave up 0 bases and J gave up 0 bases, with 13 bases separating them. The CDR3 consists of 18 residues. In nucleotides, the CDR3 is TGTGCCAGCAGCTTGGACCCGAGATCTCCCTCTGGGGCCAACGTCCTGACTTTC. Translated: CASSLDPRSPSGANVLTF.

The genes are TRBV2 and TRBJ1-5; 9 bases map to TRBD1. There are 16 residues in the CDR3. V was pared by 4 bases and J by 9 bases, with 13 bases of the junction left unmatched. The germline V gene has CDR1 SNHLY and CDR2 FYNNEI. The CDR3 is CASSATDRGPQRPQHF. The DNA for the CDR3 is TGTGCCAGCAGTGCCACGGACAGGGGACCCCAGCGGCCCCAGCATTTT.

The rearrangement uses TRBV5-6 and TRBJ1-1; D is ambiguous. Germline V gene data show CDR1 as SGHDT and CDR2 as YYEEEE. The CDR3 has 14 residues. With 2 bases removed from V and 1 base from J, the gap between germline ends came to 9 bases. This chain's CDR3 is CASSFVGGNTEAFF. The CDR3 coding sequence is TGTGCCAGCAGCTTCGTCGGTGGGAACACTGAAGCTTTCTTT.

The chain is built from TRBV24-1 and TRBJ2-1; 8 bases are a match to TRBD2. V was clipped by 3 bases and J by 1 base; unmatched bases: 7. CDR3 length: 17 residues. Germline V lookup: CDR1 KGHDR, CDR2 SFDVKD. Written as DNA, the CDR3 is TGTGCCACCAGTGATCCTTCTGGCGGGGGGTCCTACAATGAGCAGTTCTTC. Translation: CATSDPSGGGSYNEQFF.

The chain employs TRBV6-5 and TRBJ1-2; the match to TRBD1 covers 7 bases. The CDR3 has 14 residues. V lost 5 bases, J lost 7 bases, and 10 bases stayed unmatched. CDR1 and CDR2 (germline): MNHEY, SVGAGI. This CDR3 reads CASSQPQGPSGYTF. The CDR3 DNA reads TGTGCCAGCAGTCAACCACAGGGGCCTAGTGGCTACACCTTC.

The rearrangement links TRBV6-6 to TRBJ1-6, with TRBD1 identical over 10 bases. Germline V CDR1 and CDR2: MNHNY, SVGAGI (reference sequence). The CDR3 sequence is 14 residues long. The V and J ends lost 7 bases and 9 bases, in that order; junction bases with no gene match: 6. CDR3 coding DNA: TGTGCCAGCACCCGGGACAGGGGCTCTTCACCCCTCCACTTT. Its translation is CASTRDRGSSPLHF.

This clone was counted only a few times. The chain links TRBV7-9 to TRBJ2-7, with 8 bases that match TRBD1. J was trimmed by 3 bases and V by 3 bases; bases with no gene match: 4. The CDR3 spans 14 residues. Germline CDR1 reads SEHNR; CDR2 reads FQNEAQ (reference sequence). The CDR3 nucleotides read TGTGCCAGCAGCTTTGGGACAGGATACTACGAGCAGTACTTC. This translates into CASSFGTGYYEQYF.

The rearrangement joins TRBV12-3 or TRBV12-4 to TRBJ1-2, with D perhaps matching TRBD1 (5 bases). The CDR3 loop spans 13 amino acids. The V end was cut by 6 bases, the J end by 4 bases, with 12 bases between. The CDR3 sequence: CASSRQIRYGYTF. The CDR3 DNA follows: TGTGCCAGCAGCCGACAGATCCGCTATGGCTACACCTTC.

The rearrangement joins TRBV11-3 to TRBJ2-2; TRBD1 might be the D (6 bases). The CDR3 is 14 amino acids. V lost 4 bases and J lost 5, with 11 bases in between. The V gene's germline CDR1 is SGHNT and CDR2 YENEEA. CDR3 coding DNA: TGTGCCAGCAGCTCAAGAAGGGGGACCGGGGAGCTGTTTTTT. As protein: CASSSRRGTGELFF.

The chain recombines TRBV7-8 with TRBJ1-4; 9 bases are shared with TRBD1. Germline V CDR1 and CDR2: SGHVS, FQNEAQ. The CDR3 is made up of 14 amino acids. Trimming cost V 5 bases and J 8 bases; bases outside gene matches: 6. CDR3 in DNA: TGTGCCAGCAGCCCCCGGGACAGGGACGAAAAACTGTTTTTT. Translated: CASSPRDRDEKLFF.

The chain links TRBV4-1 to TRBJ2-1; no clear D. This CDR3 is built from 15 residues. With 4 bases removed from V and 1 base from J, the gap between germline ends came to 11 bases. Germline-derived CDR1 and CDR2 are MGHRA and YSYEKL. CDR3 loop: CASSRPGNSYNEQFF. The CDR3, as DNA: TGCGCCAGCAGCCGTCCTGGCAATTCCTACAATGAGCAGTTCTTC.

The chain has TRBV5-3 and TRBJ2-7; TRBD1 agrees at 7 bases. Being an ORF, TRBV5-3 has a function that is uncertain. CDR3 size: 14 residues. J was trimmed by 2 bases and V by 0 bases; bases with no gene match: 2. The CDR3 is CARSLGQGPYEQYF. The DNA of the CDR3 is TGTGCCAGAAGCTTGGGACAGGGCCCCTACGAGCAGTACTTC.

The V and J genes are TRBV9 and TRBJ1-1; D remains ambiguous. From germline, CDR1 is SGDLS and CDR2 YYNGEE. Trimming cost V 6 bases and J 1 base, with 13 bases left between them. The CDR3 is made up of 14 amino acids. The CDR3 DNA sequence: TGTGCCAGCACCTTTGCGGCGGGGAACACTGAAGCTTTCTTT. This encodes CASTFAAGNTEAFF.

This chain connects TRBV7-4 to TRBJ2-7; 8 nucleotides line up with TRBD1. CDR1 SGHVT and CDR2 SQSDAQ come from the germline V gene. The CDR3 covers 13 residues. J was trimmed by 5 bases and V by 7 bases; bases with no gene match: 7. The CDR3 DNA sequence: TGTGCCAGCAATCGACAGGGGCCGCACGAGCAGTACTTC. It translates to CASNRQGPHEQYF. Filled out from reference TRBV7-4 and TRBJ2-7, the complete variable domain reads GAGVSQSPRYKVAKRGRDVALRCDSISGHVTLYWYRQTLGQGSEVLTYSQSDAQRDKSGRPSGRFSAERPERSVSTLKIQRTEQGDSAVYLCASNRQGPHEQYFGPGTRLTVT.

This rearrangement joins TRBV11-2 to TRBJ2-7, with D perhaps matching TRBD1 (6 bases). This CDR3 has 15 residues. V was shortened by 5 bases and J by 0 bases, with 14 bases between the two germline ends. From germline, CDR1 is SGHAT and CDR2 FQNNGV. The CDR3 nucleotides read TGTGCCAGCAGCGACGACAGGTTTACCTCCTACGAGCAGTACTTC. Its translation is CASSDDRFTSYEQYF.

The rearrangement links TRBV7-2 to TRBJ2-2; 9 bases match TRBD1. The junction had 3 bases not matched to a gene; V was cut back by 1 base and J by 6 bases. The CDR3 sequence is 15 residues long. Germline V gene lookup returns CDR1 SGHTA and CDR2 FQGNSA. CDR3: CASSLGTGVSGELFF. CDR3 DNA sequence: TGTGCCAGCAGCTTAGGGACAGGGGTGTCCGGGGAGCTGTTTTTT.

This chain links TRBV12-5 with TRBJ1-1, with no clear D. With 7 bases removed from V and 11 bases from J, the gap between germline ends came to 14 bases. The CDR3 consists of 11 residues. Germline V CDR1 and CDR2: LGHNT, FRNRAP. The CDR3 loop reads CASAPAGRAFF. Written as DNA, the CDR3 is TGTGCTAGTGCCCCAGCGGGGAGGGCTTTCTTT.

This rearrangement joins TRBV28 to TRBJ1-2; D possibly corresponds to TRBD1 (5 bases). Trimming removed 3 bases from V and 0 bases from J, with 14 bases in between. CDR3 length: 16 residues. Per germline, CDR1 MDHEN and CDR2 SYDVKM. The CDR3 protein is CASSFGGSLANYGYTF. CDR3 coding DNA: TGTGCCAGCAGTTTTGGGGGGTCTCTCGCTAACTATGGCTACACCTTC.

The chain has TRBV28 and TRBJ1-1; a possible D gene is TRBD1 (5 bases). The V gene lost 4 bases and the J gene lost 4 bases, with 10 bases spanning the gap. The CDR3 length is 13 residues. The germline V gene encodes CDR1 MDHEN and CDR2 SYDVKM. The CDR3 region has the DNA TGTGCCAGCAGTTCACAGGACGCCACTGAAGCTTTCTTT. The encoded protein is CASSSQDATEAFF.

V is TRBV9 and J is TRBJ2-5; D unresolved. Germline CDR1 reads SGDLS; CDR2 reads YYNGEE. The CDR3 consists of 14 residues. The V end lost 3 bases, the J end lost 2 bases, and 11 bases lay between the germline ends. CDR3 DNA: TGTGCCAGCAGCGGCCGCACTTCACAAGAGACCCAGTACTTC. It is translated as CASSGRTSQETQYF.

This chain links TRBV30 with TRBJ1-2; 8 bases are a match to TRBD1. V shed 1 base and J 7 bases; nucleotides not matched to a gene: 2. Germline V CDR1 and CDR2: GTSNPN, SVGIG (reference sequence). This CDR3 spans 12 amino acids. CDR3 sequence reads: CAWSAGGVGYTF. The CDR3 DNA reads as TGTGCCTGGAGTGCAGGGGGCGTTGGCTACACCTTC.

The V gene is TRBV6-5, the J gene TRBJ2-7; 11 positions agree with TRBD2. The CDR3 spans 14 residues. V lost 6 bases and J lost 4; bases outside the gene matches: 5. Germline values: CDR1 MNHEY, CDR2 SVGAGI. The CDR3 region is CASSLIAGGYEQYF. CDR3 sequence (DNA): TGTGCCAGCAGCCTCATAGCGGGGGGGTACGAGCAGTACTTC.

This clone appeared once. This chain links TRBV30 with TRBJ1-1; D not resolved. Trimming took 5 bases from V and 1 from J, leaving 11 bases between them. The CDR3 runs to 13 residues. CDR1 GTSNPN and CDR2 SVGIG come from the germline V gene (reference sequence). CDR3 DNA: TGTGCCTGGGGCAAGCCACCGAACACTGAAGCTTTCTTT. It yields the protein CAWGKPPNTEAFF.

The chain links TRBV21-1 to TRBJ2-2; the D call of TRBD1 is as the table states it, not checked on the DNA. TRBV21-1 constitutes a pseudogene. This CDR3 is built from 12 residues. The CDR3 DNA sequence: TGTGCCAGTCGGGACAGAATGGGGGAGCTGTTTTTT. The encoded protein is CASRDRMGELFF.

V is TRBV11-2 and J is TRBJ1-4; D call uncertain. Trimming took off 5 bases at V and 7 bases at J, with 11 bases between the two ends. This CDR3 is built from 13 residues. In germline, CDR1 is SGHAT, CDR2 FQNNGV. The CDR3 loop is CASSVGIPEKLFF. The CDR3 coding sequence is TGTGCCAGCAGCGTCGGGATCCCTGAAAAACTGTTTTTT.